These 15 T cell receptor beta chains were all obtained from the same sample, sequenced in a study of read filtering for tumor transcriptome and immune sequencing. From approximately 430 ng of RNA, a library with molecular barcoded alpha/delta and beta/gamma adaptors was made. TCRdb passed the reads through MiXCR, listing each CDR3 protein once. The table shows over 25,000 distinct CDR3 sequences, with under 15% occurring only once. The sequenced material came from a population of CD138-negative cells sorted from bone marrow. Receptors were obtained from a donor at least 40 years old with multiple myeloma.

Notes on this clonotype: At one of its ends the junction is not consistent with the germline gene, which may arise from a read error. This chain connects TRBV7-9 to TRBJ1-5; D uncertain. Per the germline V gene, CDR1 is SEHNR and CDR2 is FQNEAQ (reference sequence). The CDR3 covers 14 residues. The CDR3 is CASSLGVSNQPQHF. The CDR3 nucleotides read TGTGCCAGCAGCTTGGGTGTTAGCAACCAGCCCCAGCATTTT.

CDR3 sequence: CATTRQGATRETQYF. Written as DNA, the CDR3 is TGTGCCACAACACGACAGGGGGCCACGCGAGAGACCCAGTACTTC. This chain links TRBV5-8 with TRBJ2-5; TRBD1 matches at 10 bases. The V gene's germline CDR1 is SGHTS and CDR2 YDEGEE. Trimming took 9 bases from V and 4 from J; bases not matched to a gene: 12. The CDR3 extends over 15 amino acids.

This clonotype was counted at least ten times. This chain links TRBV19 with TRBJ2-1; D remains ambiguous. Per the germline V gene, CDR1 is LNHDA and CDR2 is SQIVND (reference sequence). This CDR3 has 12 amino acids. V was shortened by 3 bases and J by 7 bases, with 7 bases between the two germline ends. DNA of the CDR3: TGTGCCAGTAGTATCGGGTGGAATGAGCAGTTCTTC. This encodes CASSIGWNEQFF.

A note on this clonotype: The CDR3 ends on some other residue instead of the conserved phenylalanine or tryptophan, so this is likely a read error. Because the CDR3's place on the DNA is in doubt, the DNA is left out and the CDR3 is given as listed by TCRdb. The V and J genes are TRBV28 and TRBJ2-1; the table's D call, TRBD1, has no DNA check behind it. The CDR3 sequence runs 15 residues, both termini included. Per the germline V gene, CDR1 is MDHEN and CDR2 is SYDVKM. This CDR3 is CASSLTGVRYNEQIY.

This clonotype showed up many times. The V call is TRBV2, the J call TRBJ1-1; D not resolved. Germline loops: CDR1 SNHLY, CDR2 FYNNEI. This CDR3 contains 13 residues. V was shortened by 6 bases and J by 0 bases, with 8 bases between the two germline ends. The CDR3 is CASRSEMNTEAFF. CDR3 nucleotides: TGTGCCAGCAGGTCTGAGATGAACACTGAAGCTTTCTTT.

This clonotype was picked up one time. This sequence is one base from a far larger clone and is likely a read error. The rearrangement joins TRBV11-3 to TRBJ2-3; D possibly matches TRBD1 or TRBD2 (5 bases each). The CDR3 spans 13 residues. Germline V gene data show CDR1 as SGHNT and CDR2 as YENEEA. CDR3 DNA: TGTGCCAGCACCGTAGACTACACAGGTACGCAGTATTTT. Translating it yields CASTVDYTGTQYF.

This clonotype has at least ten counts. This chain links TRBV19 with TRBJ2-2, with TRBD2 identical over 7 bases. The CDR3 runs to 14 residues. From germline, CDR1 is LNHDA and CDR2 SQIVND (reference sequence). The junction had 5 bases not matched to a gene; V was cut back by 6 bases and J by 4 bases. The CDR3 protein is CASRGRAGTGELFF. The DNA for the CDR3 is TGTGCCAGTAGGGGGAGGGCCGGCACCGGGGAGCTGTTTTTT.

In its sample, this clonotype was seen many times. V is TRBV7-9 and J is TRBJ1-1; D not certain. CDR1 and CDR2 (germline): SEHNR, FQNEAQ (reference sequence). This CDR3 is built from 12 residues. Trimming shortened V by 4 bases and J by 6 bases, and 9 bases separated the two germline ends. CDR3 DNA sequence: TGTGCCAGCAGCTACGGTCGCGCTGAAGCTTTCTTT. Translation gives CASSYGRAEAFF.

This clonotype was observed at least ten times. The chain uses TRBV2 and TRBJ2-7; D unresolved. CDR3 length equals 12 residues. The germline V gene encodes CDR1 SNHLY and CDR2 FYNNEI. V was trimmed by 6 bases and J by 3 bases, leaving 9 bases between them. The DNA of the CDR3 is TGTGCCAGCAGAGACGCCCGCTACGAGCAGTACTTC. Translating it yields CASRDARYEQYF.

At least ten counts were recorded for this clonotype. This sequence joins TRBV9 and TRBJ1-5; TRBD1 matches at 7 bases. The V segment lost 0 bases and the J segment 0 bases; nucleotides outside the gene matches: 0. CDR1 SGDLS and CDR2 YYNGEE come from the germline V gene. CDR3 length: 15 residues. The CDR3 loop reads CASSVGDSSNQPQHF. For the CDR3, the DNA is TGTGCCAGCAGCGTAGGGGACAGTAGCAATCAGCCCCAGCATTTT. Variable domain in full (rest from reference TRBV9 and TRBJ1-5): DSGVTQTPKHLITATGQRVTLRCSPRSGDLSVYWYQQSLDQGLQFLIQYYNGEERAKGNILERFSAQQFPDLHSELNLSSLELGDSALYFCASSVGDSSNQPQHFGDGTRLSIL.

There are many counts of this clonotype. CDR3 in DNA: TGTGCCAGCAGCTTTCAGCGGGGGAAAGAGACCCAGTACTTC. This translates into CASSFQRGKETQYF. The chain couples TRBV7-2 to TRBJ2-5; TRBD2 matches at 8 bases. The CDR3 loop spans 14 amino acids. Germline V gene data show CDR1 as SGHTA and CDR2 as FQGNSA. V shed 3 bases, J shed 3 bases, and the junction held 3 bases outside the gene matches.

This clonotype has ten or more counts. The V call is TRBV5-1, the J call TRBJ2-1; 7 nucleotides agree with TRBD2. The CDR3 totals 15 residues. J lost 5 bases, V lost 0 bases, and 5 bases had no gene match. In germline, CDR1 is SGHRS, CDR2 YFSETQ. For the CDR3, the DNA is TGCGCCAGCAGCTTGGGATCTAGCGGCAACAATGAGCAGTTCTTC. This gives the protein CASSLGSSGNNEQFF.

In this sample, this clonotype turned up a few times. The conserved closing phenylalanine or tryptophan is absent in this CDR3, likely reflecting a read error. V gene TRBV11-3 combines with J gene TRBJ2-1; TRBD2 is a possible D gene (5 bases). CDR3 length: 14 residues. CDR1 and CDR2 from the germline V gene are SGHNT and YENEEA. Trimming took off 4 bases at V and 7 bases at J, with 14 bases between the two ends. The CDR3 region has the DNA TGTGCCAGCAGCTCATCCCGGAGGTCGAATGAGCAGTTCTCC. Protein: CASSSSRRSNEQFS.

This clonotype was counted ten times or more. The chain is built from TRBV2 and TRBJ2-6, with D hard to call. CDR1 and CDR2 (germline): SNHLY, FYNNEI. There are 13 residues in the CDR3. V was trimmed by 9 bases and J by 0 bases, leaving 6 bases between them. The CDR3 sequence is CASVGSGANVLTF. The CDR3 DNA reads TGTGCCAGTGTTGGCTCTGGGGCCAACGTCCTGACTTTC.

Comments on this clonotype: A read error may be the cause here, since a much bigger clone is one base away. V and J are TRBV19 and TRBJ2-1; D not certain. V was shortened by 7 bases and J by 4 bases, with 11 bases between the two germline ends. The CDR3 runs to 13 residues. Looked up from germline, CDR1 is LNHDA and CDR2 is SQIVND (reference sequence). The CDR3 nucleotides are TGTGCCAGTACCGAAGACAAGTACAATGAGCAGTTCTTC. Its protein is CASTEDKYNEQFF.